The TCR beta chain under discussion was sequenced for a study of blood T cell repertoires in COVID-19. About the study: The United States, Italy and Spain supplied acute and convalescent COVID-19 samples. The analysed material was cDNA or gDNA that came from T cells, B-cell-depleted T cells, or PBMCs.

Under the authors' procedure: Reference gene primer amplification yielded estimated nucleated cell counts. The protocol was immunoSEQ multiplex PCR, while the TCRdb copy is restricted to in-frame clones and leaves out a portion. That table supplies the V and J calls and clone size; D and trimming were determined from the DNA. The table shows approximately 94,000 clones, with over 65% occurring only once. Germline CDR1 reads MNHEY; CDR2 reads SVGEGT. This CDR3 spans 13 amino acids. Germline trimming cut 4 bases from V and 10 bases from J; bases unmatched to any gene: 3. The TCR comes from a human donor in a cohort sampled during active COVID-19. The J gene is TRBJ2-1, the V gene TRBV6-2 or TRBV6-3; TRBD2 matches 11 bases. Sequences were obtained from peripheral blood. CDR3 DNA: TGTGCCAGCAGTTTTCTAGCGGGAGGCGAGCAGTTCTTC. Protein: CASSFLAGGEQFF.